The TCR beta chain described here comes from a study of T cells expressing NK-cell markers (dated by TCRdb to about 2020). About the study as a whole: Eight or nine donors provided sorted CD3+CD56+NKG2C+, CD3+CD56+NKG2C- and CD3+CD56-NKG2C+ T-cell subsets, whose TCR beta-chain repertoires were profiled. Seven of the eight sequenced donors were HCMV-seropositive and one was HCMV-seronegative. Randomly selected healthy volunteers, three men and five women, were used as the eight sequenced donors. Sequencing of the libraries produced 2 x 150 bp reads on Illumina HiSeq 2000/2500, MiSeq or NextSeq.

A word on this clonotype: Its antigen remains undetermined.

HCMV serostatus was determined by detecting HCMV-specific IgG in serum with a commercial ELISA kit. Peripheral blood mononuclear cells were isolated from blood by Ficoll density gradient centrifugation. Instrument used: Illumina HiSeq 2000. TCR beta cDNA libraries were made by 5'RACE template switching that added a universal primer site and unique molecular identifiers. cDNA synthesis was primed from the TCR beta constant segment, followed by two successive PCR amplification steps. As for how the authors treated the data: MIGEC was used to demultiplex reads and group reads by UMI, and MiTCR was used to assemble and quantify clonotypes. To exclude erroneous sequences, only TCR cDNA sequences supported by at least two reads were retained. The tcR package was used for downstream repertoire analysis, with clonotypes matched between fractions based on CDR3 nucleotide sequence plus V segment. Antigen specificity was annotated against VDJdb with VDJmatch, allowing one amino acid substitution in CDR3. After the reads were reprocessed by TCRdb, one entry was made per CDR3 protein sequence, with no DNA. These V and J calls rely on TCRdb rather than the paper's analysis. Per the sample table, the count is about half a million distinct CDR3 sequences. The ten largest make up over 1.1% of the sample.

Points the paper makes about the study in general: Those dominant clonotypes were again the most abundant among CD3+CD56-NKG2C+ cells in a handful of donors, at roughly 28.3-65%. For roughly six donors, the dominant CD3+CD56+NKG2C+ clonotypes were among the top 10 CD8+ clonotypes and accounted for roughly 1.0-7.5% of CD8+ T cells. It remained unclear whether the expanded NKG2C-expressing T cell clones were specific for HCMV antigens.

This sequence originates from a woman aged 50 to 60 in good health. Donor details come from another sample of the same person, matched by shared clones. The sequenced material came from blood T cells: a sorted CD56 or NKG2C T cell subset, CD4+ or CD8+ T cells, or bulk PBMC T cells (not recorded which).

The CDR3 region reads CASSSRAARKTTNIEAFF. The sequence joins TRBV5-6 to TRBJ1-1. The CDR3 covers 18 residues, taking in both the cysteine and the phenylalanine. No DNA was logged. As encoded in the germline V gene, CDR1 is SGHDT while CDR2 is YYEEEE.